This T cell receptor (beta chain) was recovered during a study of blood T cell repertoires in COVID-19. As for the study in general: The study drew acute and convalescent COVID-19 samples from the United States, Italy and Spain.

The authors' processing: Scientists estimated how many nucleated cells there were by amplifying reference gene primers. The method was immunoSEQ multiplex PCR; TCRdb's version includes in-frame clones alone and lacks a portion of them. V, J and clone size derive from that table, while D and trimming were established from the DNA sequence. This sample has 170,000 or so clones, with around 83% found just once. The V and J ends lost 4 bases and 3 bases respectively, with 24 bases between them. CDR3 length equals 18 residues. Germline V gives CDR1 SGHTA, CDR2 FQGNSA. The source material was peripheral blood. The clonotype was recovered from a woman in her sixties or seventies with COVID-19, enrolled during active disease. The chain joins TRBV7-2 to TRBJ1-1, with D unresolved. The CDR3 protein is CASSSQTAGTARDTEAFF. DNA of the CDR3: TGTGCCAGCAGCTCCCAAACGGCGGGAACAGCGAGGGACACTGAAGCTTTCTTT. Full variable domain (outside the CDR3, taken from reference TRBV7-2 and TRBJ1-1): GAGVSQSPSNKVTEKGKDVELRCDPISGHTALYWYRQSLGQGLEFLIYFQGNSAPDKSGLPSDRFSAERTGGSVSTLTIQRTQQEDSAVYLCASSSQTAGTARDTEAFFGQGTRLTVV.